This T cell receptor beta chain was identified in a study of shared clonotypes between healthy human individuals. The CDR3 is 14 residues long. With 4 bases removed from V and 3 bases from J, the gap between germline ends came to 11 bases. The germline V gene has CDR1 SGHRS and CDR2 YFSETQ. Several immunoSEQ plates received, in even portions, the genomic DNA of each subset. Produced via immunoSEQ multiplex PCR; TCRdb's table is partial and in-frame only. This repertoire shows 2 million to 2.5 million clones, approximately 94% found once; its top ten account for roughly 1%. Naive CD8 isolation took CD45RO-negative cells positively selected for CCR7 and excluded terminally differentiated effector memory CD45RA+ cells. In regard to this clone: Its antigen is not known.

Notes on the study in general: Generation probabilities were higher for clonotypes shared across all four sorted-subset donors than for unshared ones. Across a few donors, naive CD4 shared 4.5% to 6%, naive CD8 about 3.2%, memory CD4 2% to 2.5%, memory CD8 about 0.4%.

Source material: naive CD8+ T cells sorted from blood. The V and J genes are TRBV5-1 and TRBJ2-1; TRBD2 might be the D (6 bases). The receptor's source is a man aged 18 to 35 in good health. The CDR3 DNA sequence: TGCGCCAGCAGCCCGGAGGGCATCTACAATGAGCAGTTCTTC. Its protein product is CASSPEGIYNEQFF.